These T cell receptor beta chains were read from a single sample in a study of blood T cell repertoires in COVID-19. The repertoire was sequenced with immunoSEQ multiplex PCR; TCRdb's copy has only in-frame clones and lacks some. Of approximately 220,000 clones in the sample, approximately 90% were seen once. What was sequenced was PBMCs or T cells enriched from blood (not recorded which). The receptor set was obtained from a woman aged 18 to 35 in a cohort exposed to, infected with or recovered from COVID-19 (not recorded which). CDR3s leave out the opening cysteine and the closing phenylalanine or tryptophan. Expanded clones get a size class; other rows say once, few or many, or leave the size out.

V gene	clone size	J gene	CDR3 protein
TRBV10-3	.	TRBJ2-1	AISEPGGGLYNEQF
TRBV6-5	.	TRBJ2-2	ASSPSWGGTGELF
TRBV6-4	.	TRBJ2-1	ASSAFPGLAANEQF
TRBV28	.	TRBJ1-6	ASATGASPLH
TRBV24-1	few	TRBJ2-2	ATSSLFPPGGTGELF
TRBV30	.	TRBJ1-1	AWSISRQMNTEAF
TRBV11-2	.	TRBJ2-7	ASSLGDGARGYEQY
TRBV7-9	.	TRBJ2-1	ASTADNTFSYNEQF
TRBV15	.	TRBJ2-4	ATSREDREALAKNIQY
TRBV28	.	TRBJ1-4	ASSPRQANEKLF
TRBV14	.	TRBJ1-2	ASSPGLGQPYGYT
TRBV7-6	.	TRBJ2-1	ASSFGGHPYNEQF
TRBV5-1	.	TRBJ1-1	ASSLVGPTPTTNTEAF